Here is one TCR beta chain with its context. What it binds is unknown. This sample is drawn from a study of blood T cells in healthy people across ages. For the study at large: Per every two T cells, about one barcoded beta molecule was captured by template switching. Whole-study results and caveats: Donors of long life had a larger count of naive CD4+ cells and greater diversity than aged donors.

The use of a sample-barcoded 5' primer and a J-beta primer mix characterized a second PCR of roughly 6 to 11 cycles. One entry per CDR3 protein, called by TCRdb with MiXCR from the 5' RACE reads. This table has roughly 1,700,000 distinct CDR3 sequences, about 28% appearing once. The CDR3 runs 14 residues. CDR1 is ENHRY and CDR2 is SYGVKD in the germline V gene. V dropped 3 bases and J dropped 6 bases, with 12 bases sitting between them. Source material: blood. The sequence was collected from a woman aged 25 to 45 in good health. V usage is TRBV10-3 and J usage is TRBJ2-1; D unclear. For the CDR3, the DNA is TGTGCCATCAGTGAACCCTCAGCAGCCAATGAGCAGTTCTTC. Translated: CAISEPSAANEQFF.